These T cell receptor beta chains were read from a single sample in a study of blood T cell repertoires in COVID-19. TCRdb's copy holds only in-frame clones and misses some; the assay was immunoSEQ multiplex PCR. The sample lists roughly 250,000 clones, around 90% seen once, with 0.83% in the top ten. The material sequenced was peripheral blood. These receptors came from a man younger than 40 with COVID-19, enrolled during active disease. Each CDR3 is given with its conserved first and last residue. The D gene is left open where the match is weak. Only part of the rows carry a size: once, few, many, or a class if the clone is expanded.

>.|TRBJ1-1|TRBD1|TRBV5-1
TGCGCCAGCAGCTTGGTCGGGACAGGGACCACTGAAGCTTTCTTT
CASSLVGTGTTEAFF
>.|TRBJ2-2|.|TRBV5-1
TGCGCCAGCAGCTTGGACGGTCAAACCGGGGAGCTGTTTTTT
CASSLDGQTGELFF
>.|TRBJ2-2|TRBD1|TRBV5-1
TGCGCCAGCAGCTTGGCGACAGGGACCACCGGGGAGCTGTTTTTT
CASSLATGTTGELFF
>.|TRBJ2-7|.|TRBV11-2
TGTGCCAGCAGCAAGGGGTTTAGCGGAGACCTCTACGAGCAGTACTTC
CASSKGFSGDLYEQYF
>.|TRBJ2-1|.|TRBV2
TGTGCCAGCAAGGGGGATTACAATGAGCAGTTCTTC
CASKGDYNEQFF
>.|TRBJ2-5|.|TRBV28
TGTGCCAGCAGTCTTGACAGCAAAACTTACCAAGAGACCCAGTACTTC
CASSLDSKTYQETQYF
>.|TRBJ1-2|TRBD1|TRBV7-2
TGTGCCAGCAGCTCCCCCTGGGGGGGACAGGGCTATGGCTACACCTTC
CASSSPWGGQGYGYTF
>.|TRBJ1-1|.|TRBV5-1
TGCGCCAGCAGCTTGGAGGTGGCGGGATACACTGAAGCTTTCTTT
CASSLEVAGYTEAFF
>.|TRBJ1-2|TRBD1|TRBV5-1
TGCGCCAGCAGCTTGGTTTCGGGACAGGGGGAGATGATTGCCTTC
CASSLVSGQGEMIAF
>.|TRBJ1-3|TRBD1|TRBV7-9
TGTGCCAGCGGACAGGTTGGAAACACCATATATTTT
CASGQVGNTIYF
>.|TRBJ1-2|.|TRBV9
TGTGCCAGCAGCCCCGCGGGCCTCTATGGCTACACCTTC
CASSPAGLYGYTF
>.|TRBJ1-1|.|TRBV25-1
TGTGCCAGCAGTGTGTACGGAGGGAACACTGAAGCTTTCTTT
CASSVYGGNTEAFF
>.|TRBJ1-1|.|TRBV19
TGTGCCAGTAGTATGTCGCGGGGGGGCTTCACTGAAGCTTTCTTT
CASSMSRGGFTEAFF
>.|TRBJ2-3|TRBD1|TRBV6-5
TGTGCCAGCAGTTACGGGGACAGGGGCACAGATACGCAGTATTTT
CASSYGDRGTDTQYF
>.|TRBJ1-6|.|TRBV4-1
TGCGCCAGCAGCCAGGAGTATAATTCACCCCTCCACTTT
CASSQEYNSPLHF
>once|TRBJ2-7|.|TRBV4-1
TGCGCCAGCAGCCAAGCTTCAGACGAGCAGTACTTC
CASSQASDEQYF
>.|TRBJ1-1|TRBD1|TRBV3-1/TRBV3-2
TGTGCCAGCAGCATCCTAGGGGGACAGGGGCGCGCGAGGACTGAAGCTTTCTTT
CASSILGGQGRARTEAFF
>once|TRBJ2-3|.|TRBV5-4
TGTGCCAGCAGCTTTAAAGATACGCAGTATTTT
CASSFKDTQYF
>.|TRBJ2-7|.|TRBV14
TGTGCCAGCAGCCAAGAAACAGGGTCGGCCTACGAGCAGTACTTC
CASSQETGSAYEQYF
>.|TRBJ1-5|TRBD1|TRBV27
TGTGCCAGCAGTTGGGGGACAGGGGGACAGCCCCAGCATTTT
CASSWGTGGQPQHF
>.|TRBJ2-2|.|TRBV10-3
TGTGCCATCAGTGAGTCGTGGACCGGGGAGGAGCTGTTTTTT
CAISESWTGEELFF
>.|TRBJ2-1|.|TRBV7-9
TGTGCCAGCAGCTTAGCAGTAATTAGTGAGCAGTTCTTC
CASSLAVISEQFF
>.|TRBJ1-4|.|TRBV7-9
TGTGCCAGCAGCTTACCTGGGGGGGTGAAAGAAAAACTGTTTTTT
CASSLPGGVKEKLFF
>.|TRBJ2-3|TRBD2|TRBV14
TGTGCCAGCAGCCCTCTAGCGGGGGGGCGGCCAGATACGCAGTATTTT
CASSPLAGGRPDTQYF
>.|TRBJ1-4|TRBD1|TRBV2
TGTGCCAGCAGTCTGAATGCTGAGGGGGCCGGGCTTATTAATGAAAAACTGTTTTTT
CASSLNAEGAGLINEKLFF
>.|TRBJ2-1|.|TRBV2
TGTGCCAGCACCCCAACCCGGACAGACTACAATGAGCAGTTCTTC
CASTPTRTDYNEQFF
>.|TRBJ2-7|.|TRBV28
TGTGCCAGCACTACAGGAGAGTACGAGCAGTACTTC
CASTTGEYEQYF
>.|TRBJ2-4|TRBD2|TRBV11-2
TGTGCCAGCAGCCAAATGGGAGGGAACATTCAGTACTTC
CASSQMGGNIQYF
>.|TRBJ1-1|.|TRBV6-2/TRBV6-3
TGTGCCAGCAGTTGGGTAGGGGGAACCACTGAAGCTTTCTTT
CASSWVGGTTEAFF